Presented here are 2 T cell receptor beta chains from one specimen sequenced in a study of OX40 agonist ivuxolimab in advanced cancers. To prepare the library, the immunoSEQ multiplex PCR assay was applied. TCRdb's version of the immuneACCESS table is confined to in-frame rearrangements and falls short of the full clone set. An unresolved V gene accounts for under half of the shortfall where checked; the remainder is of unknown origin. This sample lists approximately 74,000 clones; about 92% were detected once. The top ten constitute 1.5% to 2% of the sample. The specimen was CD4+ or CD8+ T cells sorted from blood, collected in a trial of the OX40 agonist ivuxolimab. All receptors derive from an adult with an advanced solid tumor such as melanoma, head and neck, liver or kidney cancer.

V is TRBV10-3 and J is TRBJ1-5; 8 nucleotides line up with TRBD1. The ends lost 6 bases at V and 6 bases at J; junction bases unmatched: 10. CDR3 length: 15 amino acids. In germline, CDR1 is ENHRY, CDR2 SYGVKD. CDR3 bases: TGTGCCATCAGAGAGGCACAGGGGGATACTCAGCCCCAGCATTTT. It codes for CAIREAQGDTQPQHF.

The chain links TRBV9 to TRBJ2-3; TRBD2 aligns across 7 bases. Germline-derived CDR1 and CDR2 are SGDLS and YYNGEE. The CDR3 extends over 14 amino acids. The ends lost 2 bases at V and 4 bases at J; junction bases unmatched: 4. The CDR3 sequence: CASSVSAGADTQYF. CDR3 in DNA: TGTGCCAGCAGCGTTTCGGCGGGAGCAGATACGCAGTATTTT.